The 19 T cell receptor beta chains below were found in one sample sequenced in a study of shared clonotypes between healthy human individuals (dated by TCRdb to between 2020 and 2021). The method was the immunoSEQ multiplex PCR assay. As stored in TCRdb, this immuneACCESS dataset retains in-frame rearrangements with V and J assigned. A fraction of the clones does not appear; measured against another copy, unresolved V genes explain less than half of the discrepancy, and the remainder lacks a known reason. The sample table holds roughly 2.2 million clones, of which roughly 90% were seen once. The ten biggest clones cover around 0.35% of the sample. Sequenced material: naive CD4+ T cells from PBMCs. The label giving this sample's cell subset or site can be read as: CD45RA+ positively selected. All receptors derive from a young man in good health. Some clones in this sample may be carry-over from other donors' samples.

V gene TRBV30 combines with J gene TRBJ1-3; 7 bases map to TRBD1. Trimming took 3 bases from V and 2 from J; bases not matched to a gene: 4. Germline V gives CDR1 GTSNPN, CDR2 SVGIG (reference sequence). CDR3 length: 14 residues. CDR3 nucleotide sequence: TGTGCCTGGAGCCTAGGACAGGCTGGAAACACCATATATTTT. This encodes CAWSLGQAGNTIYF.

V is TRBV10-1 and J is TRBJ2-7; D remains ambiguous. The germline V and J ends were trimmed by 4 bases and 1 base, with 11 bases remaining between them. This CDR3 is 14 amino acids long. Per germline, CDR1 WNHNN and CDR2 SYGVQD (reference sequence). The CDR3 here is CASSGPIGSYEQYF. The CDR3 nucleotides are TGCGCCAGCAGTGGCCCGATCGGTTCCTACGAGCAGTACTTC.

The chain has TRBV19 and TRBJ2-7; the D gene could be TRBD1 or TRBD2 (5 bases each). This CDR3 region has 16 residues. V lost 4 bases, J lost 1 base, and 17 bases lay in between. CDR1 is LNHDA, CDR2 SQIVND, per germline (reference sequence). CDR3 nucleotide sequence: TGTGCCAGTAGTAAACGGCCGGGACCGACATCCTACGAGCAGTACTTC. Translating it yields CASSKRPGPTSYEQYF.

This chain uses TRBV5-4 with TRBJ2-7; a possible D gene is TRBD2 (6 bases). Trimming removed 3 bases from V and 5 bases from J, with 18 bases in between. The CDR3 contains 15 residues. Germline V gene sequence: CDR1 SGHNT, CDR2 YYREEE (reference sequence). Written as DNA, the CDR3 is TGTGCCAGCAGCTCTCCCATCGGGAGTGGCGACGAGCAGTACTTC. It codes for CASSSPIGSGDEQYF.

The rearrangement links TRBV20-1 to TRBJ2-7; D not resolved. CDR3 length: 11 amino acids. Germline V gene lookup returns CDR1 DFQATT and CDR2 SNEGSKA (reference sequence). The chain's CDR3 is CSPVFSYEQYF. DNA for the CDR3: TGCAGCCCCGTTTTCTCCTACGAGCAGTACTTC.

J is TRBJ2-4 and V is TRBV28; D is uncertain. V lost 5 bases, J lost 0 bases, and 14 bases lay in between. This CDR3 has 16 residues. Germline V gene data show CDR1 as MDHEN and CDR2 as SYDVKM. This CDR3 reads CASSPPPSVAKNIQYF. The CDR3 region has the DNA TGTGCCAGCAGTCCTCCCCCGTCAGTAGCCAAAAACATTCAGTACTTC.

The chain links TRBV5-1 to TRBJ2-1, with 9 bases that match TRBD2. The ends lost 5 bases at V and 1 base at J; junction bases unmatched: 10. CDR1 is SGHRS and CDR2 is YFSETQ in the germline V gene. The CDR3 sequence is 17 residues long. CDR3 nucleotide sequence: TGCGCCAGCAGAAAGGTCCTCGCGGGAGGGTCCTACAATGAGCAGTTCTTC. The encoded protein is CASRKVLAGGSYNEQFF. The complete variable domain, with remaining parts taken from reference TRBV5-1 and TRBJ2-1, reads KAGVTQTPRYLIKTRGQQVTLSCSPISGHRSVSWYQQTPGQGLQFLFEYFSETQRNKGNFPGRFSGRQFSNSRSEMNVSTLELGDSALYLCASRKVLAGGSYNEQFFGPGTRLTVL.

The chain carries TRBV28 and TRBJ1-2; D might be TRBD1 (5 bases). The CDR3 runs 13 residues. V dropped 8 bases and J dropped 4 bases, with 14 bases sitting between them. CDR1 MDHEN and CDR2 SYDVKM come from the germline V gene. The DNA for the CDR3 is TGTGCCAGCGGACTCGACAGATTCTATGGCTACACCTTC. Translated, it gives CASGLDRFYGYTF.

CDR3 in amino acids: CASSLAGGAGHVYEQYF. As DNA, the CDR3 is TGTGCCAGCAGCTTAGCGGGGGGAGCAGGGCACGTCTACGAGCAGTACTTC. The gene calls are TRBV7-6 and TRBJ2-7; perhaps TRBD2 as D (6 bases). The CDR3 runs to 17 residues. Per the germline V gene, CDR1 is SGHVS and CDR2 is FNYEAQ. V dropped 0 bases and J dropped 3 bases, with 18 bases sitting between them.

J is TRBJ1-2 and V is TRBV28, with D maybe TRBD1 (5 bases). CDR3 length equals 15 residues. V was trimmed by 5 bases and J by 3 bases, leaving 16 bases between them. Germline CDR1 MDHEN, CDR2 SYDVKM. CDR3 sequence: CASSPGTGNYYGYTF. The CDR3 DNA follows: TGTGCCAGCAGTCCGGGGACGGGGAATTACTATGGCTACACCTTC.

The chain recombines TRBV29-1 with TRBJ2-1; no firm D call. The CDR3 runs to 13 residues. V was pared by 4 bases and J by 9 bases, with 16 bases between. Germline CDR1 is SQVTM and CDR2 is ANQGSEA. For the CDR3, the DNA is TGCAGCGTTGGCCTGGTGCTTGTCGGTGAGCAGTTCTTC. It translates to CSVGLVLVGEQFF.

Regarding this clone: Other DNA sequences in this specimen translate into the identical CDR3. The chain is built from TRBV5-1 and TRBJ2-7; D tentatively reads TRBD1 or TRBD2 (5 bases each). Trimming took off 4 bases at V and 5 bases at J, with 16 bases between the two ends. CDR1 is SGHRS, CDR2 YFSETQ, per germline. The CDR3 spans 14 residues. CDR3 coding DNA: TGCGCCAGCAGCACCGGGACGGGGTCCCACGAGCAGTACTTC. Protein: CASSTGTGSHEQYF.

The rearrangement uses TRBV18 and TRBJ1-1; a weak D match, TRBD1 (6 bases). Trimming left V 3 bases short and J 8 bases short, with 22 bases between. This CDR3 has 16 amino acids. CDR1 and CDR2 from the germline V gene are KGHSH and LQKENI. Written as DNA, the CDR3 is TGTGCCAGCTCACCCCTCGGGGGGGCGGGAGCTGGGGAAGCTTTCTTT. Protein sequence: CASSPLGGAGAGEAFF.

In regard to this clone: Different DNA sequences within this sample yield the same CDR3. The CDR3 sequence: CASSWDRNTGELFF. The CDR3 DNA is TGCGCCAGCAGCTGGGACAGAAACACCGGGGAGCTGTTTTTT. This chain links TRBV5-1 with TRBJ2-2, with TRBD1 matching over 7 bases. The CDR3 runs to 14 residues. The germline gives CDR1 SGHRS, CDR2 YFSETQ. The J segment lost 2 bases and the V segment lost 3 bases, leaving 1 base of the junction unmatched.

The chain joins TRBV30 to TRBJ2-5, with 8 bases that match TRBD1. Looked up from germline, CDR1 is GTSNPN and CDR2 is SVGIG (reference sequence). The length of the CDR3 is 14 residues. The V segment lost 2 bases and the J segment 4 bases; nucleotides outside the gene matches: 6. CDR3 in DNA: TGTGCCTGGAGTTGGGGTCAGGGGGCAGAGACCCAGTACTTC. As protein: CAWSWGQGAETQYF.

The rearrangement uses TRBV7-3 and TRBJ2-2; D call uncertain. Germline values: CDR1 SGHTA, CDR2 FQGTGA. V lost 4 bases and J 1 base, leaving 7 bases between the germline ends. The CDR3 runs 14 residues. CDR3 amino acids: CASSSARNTGELFF. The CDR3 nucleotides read TGTGCCAGCAGCTCAGCACGGAACACCGGGGAGCTGTTTTTT.

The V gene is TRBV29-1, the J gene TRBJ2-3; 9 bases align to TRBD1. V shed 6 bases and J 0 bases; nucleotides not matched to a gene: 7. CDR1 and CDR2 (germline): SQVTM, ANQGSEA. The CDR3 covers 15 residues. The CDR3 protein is CSVKGQGFSTDTQYF. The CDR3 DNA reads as TGCAGCGTCAAGGGACAGGGTTTTAGCACAGATACGCAGTATTTT.

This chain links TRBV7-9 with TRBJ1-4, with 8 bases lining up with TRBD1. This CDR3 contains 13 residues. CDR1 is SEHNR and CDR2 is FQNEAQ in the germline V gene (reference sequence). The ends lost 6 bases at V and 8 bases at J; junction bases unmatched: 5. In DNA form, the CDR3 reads TGTGCCAGCAGTCGACAGGGGATGGAAAAACTGTTTTTT. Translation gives CASSRQGMEKLFF.

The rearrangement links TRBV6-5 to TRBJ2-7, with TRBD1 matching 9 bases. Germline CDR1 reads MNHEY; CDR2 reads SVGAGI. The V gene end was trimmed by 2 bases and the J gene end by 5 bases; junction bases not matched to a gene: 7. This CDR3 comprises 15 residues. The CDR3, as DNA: TGTGCCAGCAGTTACCGTCCGGGACAGGGCCACGAGCAGTACTTC. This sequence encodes CASSYRPGQGHEQYF.